One and the same sample provided the 15 T cell receptor beta chains below, sequenced in a study of shared clonotypes between healthy human individuals. Measured with immunoSEQ multiplex PCR; TCRdb has only the in-frame clones, and not every one. The sample shows about 750,000 clones, 90% to 95% of them seen only once. The naive CD8 fraction comprised CD45RO-negative cells positively selected for CCR7 and excluded terminally differentiated effector memory CD45RA+ cells. The sample was naive CD8+ T cells sorted from blood. These receptors were collected from a man aged 25-40 years in good health.

CDR3 residues: CASSYLAGSKALSSYNEQFF. The CDR3 DNA reads as TGTGCCAGCAGCTACCTAGCGGGCTCTAAGGCCCTCAGCTCCTACAATGAGCAGTTCTTC. The chain couples TRBV7-6 to TRBJ2-1; the match to TRBD2 covers 8 bases. Looked up from germline, CDR1 is SGHVS and CDR2 is FNYEAQ. With 4 bases clipped from V and 0 bases from J, the junction kept 17 bases outside the gene matches. The CDR3 extends over 20 amino acids.

The chain couples TRBV7-8 to TRBJ2-1; D gene unclear. Germline loops: CDR1 SGHVS, CDR2 FQNEAQ. V lost 5 bases to trimming and J lost 0 bases, with 8 bases between them. This CDR3 region has 14 residues. The CDR3 DNA reads as TGTGCCAGCAGCCCCCGGAGCTCCTACAATGAGCAGTTCTTC. Its translation is CASSPRSSYNEQFF.

The chain is built from TRBV5-4 and TRBJ2-3; TRBD1 agrees at 9 bases. The CDR3 covers 14 residues. J gave up 7 bases and V 4 bases, and 7 bases lay outside the gene matches. The germline CDR1 and CDR2 sequences are SGHNT and YYREEE (reference sequence). CDR3: CASSPDRGSNTQYF. DNA for the CDR3: TGTGCCAGCAGCCCGGACAGGGGATCTAATACGCAGTATTTT.

A note on this clone: Within the sample, other DNA sequences also encode this same CDR3. This chain links TRBV7-9 with TRBJ1-1; no definite D call. The CDR3 length is 13 residues. Trimming shortened V by 1 base and J by 1 base, and 4 bases separated the two germline ends. From germline, CDR1 is SEHNR and CDR2 FQNEAQ (reference sequence). The CDR3 sequence: CASSLVGNTEAFF. CDR3 nucleotides: TGTGCCAGCAGCTTAGTCGGGAACACTGAAGCTTTCTTT.

This chain connects TRBV30 to TRBJ1-1; no reliable D call. Germline assignment: CDR1 GTSNPN and CDR2 SVGIG (reference sequence). The CDR3 loop spans 13 amino acids. V lost 8 bases and J lost 6, with 19 bases in between. The CDR3, as DNA: TGTGCCGGTCGTCTGGACGGAGGTGCTGAAGCTTTCTTT. Protein product: CAGRLDGGAEAFF. The variable domain in full, completed from reference TRBV30 and TRBJ1-1, reads SQTIHQWPATLVQPVGSPLSLECTVEGTSNPNLYWYRQAAGRGLQLLFYSVGIGQISSEVPQNLSASRPQDRQFILSSKKLLLSDSGFYLCAGRLDGGAEAFFGQGTRLTVV.

This clone was recorded once. This chain joins TRBV7-3 and TRBJ2-1; the D gene is possibly TRBD2 (6 bases). Germline loops: CDR1 SGHTA, CDR2 FQGTGA. This CDR3 region has 13 residues. Trimming shortened V by 2 bases and J by 8 bases, and 10 bases separated the two germline ends. Written as DNA, the CDR3 is TGTGCCAGCAGCTTACCCGGGGAGGATGAGCAGTTCTTC. Protein: CASSLPGEDEQFF.

The DNA for the CDR3 is TGTGCCAGCAGCTTAAGGGGACAGGTTACCGAGGAGACCCAGTACTTC. This encodes CASSLRGQVTEETQYF. The chain recombines TRBV7-2 with TRBJ2-5; 8 positions agree with TRBD1. The germline CDR1 and CDR2 sequences are SGHTA and FQGNSA. With 2 bases clipped from V and 5 bases from J, the junction kept 10 bases outside the gene matches. The CDR3 totals 16 residues.

The J gene is TRBJ2-2, the V gene TRBV6-1; no clear D. V was clipped by 8 bases and J by 1 base, with 11 bases between them. Germline CDR1 reads MNHNS; CDR2 reads SASEGT. The CDR3 contains 14 residues. The CDR3 sequence: CASQAERNTGELFF. The CDR3 region has the DNA TGTGCCAGCCAAGCCGAAAGGAACACCGGGGAGCTGTTTTTT.

This clone was found once. The gene calls are TRBV7-8 and TRBJ1-2; D possibly corresponds to TRBD1 (6 bases). CDR1 is SGHVS, CDR2 FQNEAQ, per germline. V was cut by 7 bases and J by 8 bases, with 17 bases left in between. The CDR3 runs 13 residues. The CDR3 region has the DNA TGTGCCAGCACAGGACAAGGGGGAAAAGGCTACACCTTC. This codes for CASTGQGGKGYTF.

The chain couples TRBV9 to TRBJ2-3; 8 bases are shared with TRBD1. The CDR3 sequence is 15 residues long. Germline V lookup: CDR1 SGDLS, CDR2 YYNGEE. V shed 2 bases, J shed 3 bases, and the junction held 5 bases outside the gene matches. The chain's CDR3 is CASSVTGGLTDTQYF. The CDR3 DNA reads as TGTGCCAGCAGCGTCACAGGGGGGTTGACAGATACGCAGTATTTT.

This sequence joins TRBV27 and TRBJ2-2; TRBD2 aligns across 7 bases. This CDR3 has 17 residues. With V trimmed by 2 bases and J by 5 bases, 11 bases remained unmatched. Germline V lookup: CDR1 MNHEY, CDR2 SMNVEV (reference sequence). The CDR3 DNA reads as TGTGCCAGCAGTTTAATTTCGGCGGGAGAAGGAACCGGGGAGCTGTTTTTT. Translated: CASSLISAGEGTGELFF.

The V and J genes are TRBV5-8 and TRBJ2-2; D may be TRBD2 (5 bases). The CDR3 sequence is 13 residues long. V was trimmed by 0 bases and J by 6 bases, leaving 6 bases between them. Germline lookup yields CDR1 SGHTS and CDR2 YDEGEE. This chain's CDR3 is CASSLVEAGELFF. CDR3 nucleotides: TGTGCCAGCAGCTTGGTGGAGGCCGGGGAGCTGTTTTTT.

This sequence joins TRBV10-2 and TRBJ2-1, with TRBD2 identical over 15 bases. J gave up 15 bases and V 0 bases, and 6 bases lay outside the gene matches. The germline V gene has CDR1 WSHSY and CDR2 SAAADI. CDR3 size: 15 residues. CDR3 amino acids: CASSESGTSGRKTFF. In nucleotides, the CDR3 is TGCGCCAGCAGTGAGTCGGGGACTAGCGGGAGGAAGACGTTCTTC.

This chain connects TRBV10-3 to TRBJ1-2, with D tentatively TRBD1 (6 bases). Germline CDR1 ENHRY, CDR2 SYGVKD. Between the trimmed V and J ends, which lost 0 bases and 4 bases, there was a span of 12 bases. The CDR3 loop spans 15 amino acids. In nucleotides, the CDR3 is TGTGCCATCAGTGAGTCTGTGGGGGCGAGCTATGGCTACACCTTC. Its translation is CAISESVGASYGYTF.

This rearrangement joins TRBV15 to TRBJ2-7; 9 bases agree with TRBD1. The CDR3 extends over 15 amino acids. The germline CDR1 and CDR2 sequences are LNHNV and YYDKDF (reference sequence). Trimming took 5 bases from V and 5 from J; bases not matched to a gene: 10. DNA for the CDR3: TGTGCCACCAGCCCTTCGGACAGGGGTGGCCACGAGCAGTACTTC. It encodes CATSPSDRGGHEQYF. Filled out from reference TRBV15 and TRBJ2-7, the complete variable domain reads DAMVIQNPRYQVTQFGKPVTLSCSQTLNHNVMYWYQQKSSQAPKLLFHYYDKDFNNEADTPDNFQSRRPNTSFCFLDIRSPGLGDTAMYLCATSPSDRGGHEQYFGPGTRLTVT.